Below are 23 T cell receptor beta chains sequenced from a single sample in a study of tumor-infiltrating lymphocytes in primary liver carcinoma. cDNA specific to TCR beta was made from about 550 ng of total RNA, with a constant-region primer employed for priming. The TCR beta library was amplified through three nested multiplex PCR rounds in a modified ARM-PCR procedure. With TRBV1-TRBV30 forward primers and a C-beta reverse primer, the first two PCR rounds were run for approximately 9 cycles each. TCRdb reprocessed the multiplex PCR reads via MiXCR and lists one record per CDR3 protein. The sample carries around 80,000 distinct CDR3 sequences, around 70% recorded once. Extraction of RNA together with DNA used about 17-30 mg of unsorted bulk tissue. The sample consisted of liver tumor tissue from sampling region 1. As to subset: tumor region T1, superior pole. All receptors come from a man aged 40-49 years with primary liver carcinoma and hepatitis B virus infection.

Concerning this clonotype itself: One end of the junction is discordant with germline, which a read error may explain. V is TRBV29-1 and J is TRBJ2-1; D is undetermined. CDR3 length equals 14 residues. Per the germline V gene, CDR1 is SQVTM and CDR2 is ANQGSEA. DNA of the CDR3: TGCAGCGTTGAAGTTTCGGCACGCTACAATGGGCAGTTCTTC. It is translated as CSVEVSARYNGQFF.

As to this clonotype: A junction boundary mismatches the germline segment, possibly from a read error. The rearrangement links TRBV9 to TRBJ1-1; unclear D gene. CDR1 and CDR2 (germline): SGDLS, YYNGEE. The CDR3 runs 15 residues. The CDR3 loop reads CAGSVATEGNTEAFF. In nucleotides, the CDR3 is TGTGCCGGCAGCGTAGCTACAGAGGGGAACACTGAAGCTTTCTTT.

Many counts were recorded for this clonotype. The gene calls are TRBV10-3 and TRBJ2-7, with D perhaps being TRBD1 or TRBD2 (5 bases each). Trimming took off 4 bases at V and 2 bases at J, with 15 bases between the two ends. This CDR3 region has 15 residues. The germline CDR1 and CDR2 sequences are ENHRY and SYGVKD. CDR3 loop: CAISGGEQPPYEQYF. The CDR3, as DNA: TGTGCCATCAGTGGAGGGGAGCAACCGCCCTACGAGCAGTACTTC.

This clonotype occurred once. Here the CDR3 omits its conserved ending phenylalanine or tryptophan, so a read error is the likely source. The J gene is TRBJ1-2, the V gene TRBV6-1; 7 bases align to TRBD1. CDR3 length equals 15 residues. In germline, CDR1 is MNHNS, CDR2 SASEGT. The ends lost 6 bases at V and 11 bases at J; junction bases unmatched: 18. CDR3 sequence (DNA): TGTGCCAGCAGCATGGCAGGGGGTATTGACTATTGTTACACCCTC. Protein product: CASSMAGGIDYCYTL.

The chain employs TRBV6-5 and TRBJ2-7, with TRBD2 as a possible D gene (6 bases). CDR1 MNHEY and CDR2 SVGAGI come from the germline V gene. There are 16 residues in the CDR3. Trimming took off 5 bases at V and 2 bases at J, with 19 bases between the two ends. The CDR3 sequence: CASSLWTGDHPYEQYF. In nucleotides, the CDR3 is TGTGCCAGCAGTCTATGGACGGGGGACCACCCCTACGAGCAGTACTTC.

About this clonotype: One junction end does not reproduce the germline sequence, and a read error may be involved. V gene TRBV10-3 combines with J gene TRBJ2-5; D is unclear. CDR1 ENHRY and CDR2 SYGVKD come from the germline V gene. The CDR3 spans 15 residues. As DNA, the CDR3 is TGTGCCATCTGTGATCCCACAAGAGCTCAAGAGACCCAGTACTTC. Translated, it gives CAICDPTRAQETQYF.

A few counts support this clonotype. This chain connects TRBV20-1 to TRBJ2-3; TRBD1 agrees at 8 bases. CDR1 DFQATT and CDR2 SNEGSKA come from the germline V gene (reference sequence). This CDR3 is built from 14 residues. V lost 3 bases, J lost 2 bases, and 4 bases stayed unmatched. CDR3 region: CSARDRELTDTQYF. Written as DNA, the CDR3 is TGCAGTGCTAGGGACAGGGAACTCACAGATACGCAGTATTTT.

Turning to this clonotype: Sequence at one end of the junction differs from germline and may be a read error. The chain employs TRBV12-3 or TRBV12-4 and TRBJ2-3; no clear D gene. The CDR3 is 15 amino acids. The CDR3 reads CASSFISPSTDTQYF. Here the CDR3 DNA reads TGTGCCAGCAGCTTTATTAGCCCAAGCACAGATACACAGTATTTT.

With regard to this clonotype: The germline gene is not matched at one end of the junction; a read error may be the cause. The rearrangement links TRBV11-2 to TRBJ2-5; D perhaps matches TRBD1 (6 bases). CDR1 and CDR2 from the germline V gene are SGHAT and FQNNGV. The CDR3 runs 17 residues. The CDR3 loop reads CASSLVTGGSRQETRYF. The CDR3 DNA reads as TGTGCCAGCAGCTTAGTCACTGGGGGCAGTCGACAAGAGACCCGGTACTTC.

Comment on this clonotype: This is likely a read error, given that the CDR3 carries no conserved phenylalanine or tryptophan at its end. J is TRBJ1-1 and V is TRBV28; TRBD1 matches at 8 bases. Germline V gives CDR1 MDHEN, CDR2 SYDVKM. With V trimmed by 6 bases and J by 3 bases, 6 bases remained unmatched. The CDR3 loop spans 14 amino acids. Here the CDR3 reads CASRPGGKDTEAFY. As DNA, the CDR3 is TGTGCCAGCAGACCAGGGGGCAAGGACACTGAAGCTTTCTAT.

V gene TRBV5-1 combines with J gene TRBJ2-2, with a weak D call TRBD1 (6 bases). Germline V gene lookup returns CDR1 SGHRS and CDR2 YFSETQ. V shed 8 bases and J shed 6 bases, with 14 bases lying between them. The CDR3 is 13 amino acids. CDR3 sequence (DNA): TGCGCCAGGAACTTACAGGGAGCCGGGGAGCTGTTTTTT. The encoded protein is CARNLQGAGELFF.

As concerns this clonotype: The conserved closing phenylalanine or tryptophan is absent in this CDR3, likely reflecting a read error. The chain uses TRBV4-2 and TRBJ2-1; D is perhaps TRBD2 (6 bases). The V gene lost 1 base and the J gene lost 4 bases, with 11 bases spanning the gap. The CDR3 contains 15 residues. Germline assignment: CDR1 LGHNA and CDR2 YNFKEQ. Here the CDR3 reads CASSQGRGLYNEQFI. CDR3 in DNA: TGTGCCAGCAGCCAAGGACGGGGGTTATACAATGAGCAGTTCATC.

This clonotype was seen repeatedly, ten times or more. The chain joins TRBV12-3 or TRBV12-4 to TRBJ1-4; D gene ambiguous. The CDR3 is 14 amino acids. Trimming stripped 3 bases from V and 6 bases from J, with 11 bases between. CDR3 DNA sequence: TGTGCCAGCAGTTTTGTGACACCTGATGAAAAACTGTTTTTT. This gives the protein CASSFVTPDEKLFF.

The J gene is TRBJ2-1, the V gene TRBV6-5; D perhaps matches TRBD2 (5 bases). Germline V lookup: CDR1 MNHEY, CDR2 SVGAGI. The CDR3 runs 15 residues. V was pared by 6 bases and J by 8 bases, with 20 bases between. CDR3 sequence reads: CASRADGVQTDEQFF. DNA of the CDR3: TGTGCCAGCAGGGCGGACGGGGTACAGACGGATGAGCAGTTCTTC.

This clonotype was recorded only once. A read error may explain this, as a much larger clone is one base away. The chain employs TRBV28 and TRBJ2-1; maybe TRBD1 (6 bases). The V and J ends lost 5 bases and 3 bases respectively, with 17 bases between them. This CDR3 region has 16 residues. Per germline, CDR1 MDHEN and CDR2 SYDVKM. CDR3 DNA: TGTGCCAGCAGTCAGGACAGTTCAATGGTCTACAATGAGCAGTTCTTC. It encodes CASSQDSSMVYNEQFF.

With respect to this clonotype: No conserved phenylalanine or tryptophan ends this CDR3, so it is likely a read error. Here the CDR3 reads CASSWGGTGTDTQYC. In nucleotides, the CDR3 is TGTGCCAGCAGCTGGGGGGGGACGGGAACAGATACGCAGTATTGT. This chain uses TRBV11-3 with TRBJ2-3; 7 bases align to TRBD2. Germline V CDR1 and CDR2: SGHNT, YENEEA. V lost 4 bases, J lost 3 bases, and 7 bases stayed unmatched. This CDR3 contains 15 residues.

This clonotype has a single count. The junction departs from germline at one end; a sequencing error may be responsible. The rearrangement uses TRBV11-2 and TRBJ1-5; no reliable D call. Germline CDR1 is SGHAT and CDR2 is FQNNGV. The CDR3 loop spans 16 amino acids. In DNA form, the CDR3 reads TGTGCCAGCGACTTGAAAGGGATCAGCCTCAATCAGCCACAGCATTTT. Translating gives CASDLKGISLNQPQHF. The full variable domain, rest sourced from reference TRBV11-2 and TRBJ1-5, is EAGVAQSPRYKIIEKRQSVAFWCNPISGHATLYWYQQILGQGPKLLIQFQNNGVVDDSQLPKDRFSAERLKGVDSTLKIQPAKLEDSAVYLCASDLKGISLNQPQHFGDGTRLSIL.

This clonotype was seen a handful of times. A much larger clone differs from this one at a single base, so this may be a read error. The chain is built from TRBV6-1 and TRBJ2-1, with 9 bases matching TRBD2. V lost 4 bases and J lost 5; bases outside the gene matches: 6. The CDR3 loop spans 15 amino acids. CDR1 MNHNS and CDR2 SASEGT come from the germline V gene. As DNA, the CDR3 is TGTGCCAGCAGTGCTATAGCGGGAGCGGACAATGAGCAGTTCTTC. Encoded protein: CASSAIAGADNEQFF.

This clonotype was detected only a few times. A read error may account for a junction end that differs from germline. CDR3 coding DNA: TGTGCCAGCAGCTTATATCATACAGCTAGAAGACACCGGGGAGCTGTTTTT. It codes for CASSLYHTARRHRGAVF. The chain combines TRBV11-2 with TRBJ2-2; a possible D gene is TRBD2 (5 bases). The V gene's germline CDR1 is SGHAT and CDR2 FQNNGV. The CDR3 sequence is 17 residues long.

Concerning this clonotype itself: One end of the junction fails to match germline, which may point to a read error. This chain uses TRBV7-8 with TRBJ2-1, with TRBD2 as a possible D gene (6 bases). The CDR3 runs 14 residues. CDR1 is SGHVS, CDR2 FQNEAQ, per germline. The CDR3 is CTSSLAEAYNEQFF. CDR3 bases: TGTACCAGCAGCTTAGCGGAGGCATACAATGAGCAGTTCTTC.

Note on this clonotype: One junction end does not reproduce the germline sequence, and a read error may be involved. The genes are TRBV11-2 and TRBJ2-5, with D perhaps matching TRBD2 (5 bases). The germline V gene encodes CDR1 SGHAT and CDR2 FQNNGV. CDR3 length: 16 amino acids. The CDR3 DNA sequence: TGTGCCAGTAGCTTAGGGAGTAGCGACCTGGGGGAGACCCAGTACTTC. This gives the protein CASSLGSSDLGETQYF.

The V and J genes are TRBV19 and TRBJ2-3, with D unresolved. The CDR3 has 15 amino acids. V shed 2 bases and J shed 5 bases, with 14 bases lying between them. Looked up from germline, CDR1 is LNHDA and CDR2 is SQIVND (reference sequence). CDR3 loop: CASSILAGGGDTQYF. In DNA form, the CDR3 reads TGTGCCAGTAGTATACTGGCTGGCGGTGGAGATACGCAGTATTTT. Drawing the rest from reference TRBV19 and TRBJ2-3, the complete variable domain is DGGITQSPKYLFRKEGQNVTLSCEQNLNHDAMYWYRQDPGQGLRLIYYSQIVNDFQKGDIAEGYSVSREKKESFPLTVTSAQKNPTAFYLCASSILAGGGDTQYFGPGTRLTVL.

Concerning this clonotype itself: The DNA is left out, because the CDR3 cannot be placed on it with certainty; the CDR3 is given as TCRdb lists it. The chain has TRBV5-1 and TRBJ2-3. Germline CDR1 and CDR2: SGHRS and YFSETQ. The CDR3 is made up of 15 amino acids, end residues included. The CDR3 loop reads CASSVGQGNKDAQYF.